The entry below gives a single T cell receptor beta chain sequence along with its context. Antigen unknown. This CDR3 contains 13 residues. The germline V gene has CDR1 MDHEN and CDR2 SYDVKM. Deletions cut 8 bases from V and 1 base from J, with 8 bases between. Here immunoSEQ multiplex PCR was the method, and the copy in TCRdb shows in-frame clones only, minus some. The table shows about 140,000 clones, with 60% to 80% occurring only once. The source of the sample is a study of cytotoxic CD8 clonotypes in ibrutinib-treated CLL. The study's findings and limits: Timing of sampling differed between sustained-remission and progressing patients. Relative to age-matched healthy donors, clonality at baseline was higher, and it tracked circulating CD8+ T-cell counts.

The rearrangement uses TRBV28 and TRBJ2-2; D tentatively reads TRBD1 or TRBD2 (5 bases each). The sequence came from a human donor with chronic lymphocytic leukemia. The sample was PBMCs, taken after 12 months of ibrutinib treatment. CDR3 amino acids: CASLGENTGELFF. The CDR3 bases are TGTGCCAGCCTGGGGGAGAACACCGGGGAGCTGTTTTTT. The complete variable domain, with remaining parts taken from reference TRBV28 and TRBJ2-2, reads DVKVTQSSRYLVKRTGEKVFLECVQDMDHENMFWYRQDPGLGLRLIYFSYDVKMKEKGDIPEGYSVSREKKERFSLILESASTNQTSMYLCASLGENTGELFFGEGSRLTVL.